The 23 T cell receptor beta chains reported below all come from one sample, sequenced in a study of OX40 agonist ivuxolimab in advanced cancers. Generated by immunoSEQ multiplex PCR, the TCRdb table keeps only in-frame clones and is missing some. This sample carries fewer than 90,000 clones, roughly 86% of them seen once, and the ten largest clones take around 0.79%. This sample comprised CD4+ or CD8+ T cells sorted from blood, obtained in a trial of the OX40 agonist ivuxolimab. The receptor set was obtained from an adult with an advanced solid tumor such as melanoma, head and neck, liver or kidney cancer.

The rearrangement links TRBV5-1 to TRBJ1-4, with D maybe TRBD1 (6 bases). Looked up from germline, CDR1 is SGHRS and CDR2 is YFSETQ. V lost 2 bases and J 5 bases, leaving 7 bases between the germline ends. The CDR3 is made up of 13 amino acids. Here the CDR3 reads CASSFDRNEKLFF. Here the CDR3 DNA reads TGCGCCAGCAGCTTTGACAGGAATGAAAAACTGTTTTTT.

This chain's CDR3 is CASSSGRTSGGANEQFF. CDR3 DNA: TGTGCCAGCAGCTCAGGCCGAACTAGCGGGGGGGCTAATGAGCAGTTCTTC. This chain uses TRBV9 with TRBJ2-1, with 13 nucleotides matching TRBD2. There are 17 residues in the CDR3. J was trimmed by 7 bases and V by 4 bases; bases with no gene match: 11. Per the germline V gene, CDR1 is SGDLS and CDR2 is YYNGEE.

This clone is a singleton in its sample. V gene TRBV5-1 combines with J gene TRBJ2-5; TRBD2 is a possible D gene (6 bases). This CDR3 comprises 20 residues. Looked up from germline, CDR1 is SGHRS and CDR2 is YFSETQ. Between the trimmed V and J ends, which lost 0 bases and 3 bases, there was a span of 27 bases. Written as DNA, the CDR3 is TGCGCCAGCAGCTTGGAGGTGGGGACTCCCCAAAGGAGGTTGAAAGAGACCCAGTACTTC. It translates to CASSLEVGTPQRRLKETQYF. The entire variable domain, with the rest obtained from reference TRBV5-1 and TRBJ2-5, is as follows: KAGVTQTPRYLIKTRGQQVTLSCSPISGHRSVSWYQQTPGQGLQFLFEYFSETQRNKGNFPGRFSGRQFSNSRSEMNVSTLELGDSALYLCASSLEVGTPQRRLKETQYFGPGTRLLVL.

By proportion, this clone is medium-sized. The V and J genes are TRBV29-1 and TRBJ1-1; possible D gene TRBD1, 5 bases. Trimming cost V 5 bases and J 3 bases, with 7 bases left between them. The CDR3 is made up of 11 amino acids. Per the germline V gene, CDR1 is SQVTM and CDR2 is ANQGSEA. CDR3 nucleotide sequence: TGCAGCGTTCCAGGGTACACTGAAGCTTTCTTT. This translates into CSVPGYTEAFF. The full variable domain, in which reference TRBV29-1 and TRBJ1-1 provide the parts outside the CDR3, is SAVISQKPSRDICQRGTSLTIQCQVDSQVTMMFWYRQQPGQSLTLIATANQGSEATYESGFVIDKFPISRPNLTFSTLTVSNMSPEDSSIYLCSVPGYTEAFFGQGTRLTVV.

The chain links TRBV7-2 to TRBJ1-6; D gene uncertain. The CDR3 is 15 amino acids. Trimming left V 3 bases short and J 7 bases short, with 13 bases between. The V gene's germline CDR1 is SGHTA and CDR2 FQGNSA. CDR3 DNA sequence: TGTGCCAGCAGCTTGGTTGGGTTCGAGAATTCACCCCTCCACTTT. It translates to CASSLVGFENSPLHF.

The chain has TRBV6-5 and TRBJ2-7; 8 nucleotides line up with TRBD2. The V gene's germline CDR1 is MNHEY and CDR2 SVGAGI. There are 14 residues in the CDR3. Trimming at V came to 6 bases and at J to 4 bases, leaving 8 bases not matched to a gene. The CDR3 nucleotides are TGTGCCAGCAGGGGATCTAGCGGGCTATACGAGCAGTACTTC. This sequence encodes CASRGSSGLYEQYF.

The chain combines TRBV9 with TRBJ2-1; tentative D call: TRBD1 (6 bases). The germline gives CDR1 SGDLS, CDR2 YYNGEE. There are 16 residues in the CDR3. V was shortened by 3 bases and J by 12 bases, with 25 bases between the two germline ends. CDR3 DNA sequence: TGTGCCAGCAGCGCCGGAGGACAGATCGGAGCTGGTGTGCAGTTCTTC. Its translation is CASSAGGQIGAGVQFF.

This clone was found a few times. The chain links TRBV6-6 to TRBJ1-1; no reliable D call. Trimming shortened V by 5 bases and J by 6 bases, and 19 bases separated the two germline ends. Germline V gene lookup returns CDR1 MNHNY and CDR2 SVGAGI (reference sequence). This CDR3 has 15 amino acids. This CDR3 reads CASSPLIGRDPEAFF. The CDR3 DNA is TGTGCCAGCAGTCCCTTGATAGGGAGGGATCCTGAAGCTTTCTTT.

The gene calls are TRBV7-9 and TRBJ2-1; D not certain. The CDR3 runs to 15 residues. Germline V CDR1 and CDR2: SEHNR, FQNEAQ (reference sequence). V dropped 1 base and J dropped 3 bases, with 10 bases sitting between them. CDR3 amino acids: CASSLGSIGYNEQFF. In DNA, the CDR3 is TGTGCCAGCAGCTTAGGTAGCATTGGCTACAATGAGCAGTTCTTC.

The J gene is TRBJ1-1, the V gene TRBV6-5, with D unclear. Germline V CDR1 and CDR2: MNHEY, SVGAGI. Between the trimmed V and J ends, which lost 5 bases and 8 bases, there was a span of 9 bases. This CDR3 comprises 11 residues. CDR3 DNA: TGTGCCAGCAGTGAGGCGTCCGAAGCTTTCTTT. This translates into CASSEASEAFF.

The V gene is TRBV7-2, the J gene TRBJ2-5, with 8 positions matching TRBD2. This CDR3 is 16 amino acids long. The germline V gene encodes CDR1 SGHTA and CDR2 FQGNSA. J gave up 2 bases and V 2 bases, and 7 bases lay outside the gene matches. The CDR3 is CASSLSSSGGQETQYF. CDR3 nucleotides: TGTGCCAGCAGCTTAAGTAGCTCGGGGGGGCAAGAGACCCAGTACTTC.

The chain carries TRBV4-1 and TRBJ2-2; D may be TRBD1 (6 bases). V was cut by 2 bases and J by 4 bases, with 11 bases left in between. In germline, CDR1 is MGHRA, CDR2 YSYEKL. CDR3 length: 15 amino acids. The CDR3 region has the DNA TGCGCCAGCAGCCAAACAGGGTTTAGCACCGGGGAGCTGTTTTTT. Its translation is CASSQTGFSTGELFF.

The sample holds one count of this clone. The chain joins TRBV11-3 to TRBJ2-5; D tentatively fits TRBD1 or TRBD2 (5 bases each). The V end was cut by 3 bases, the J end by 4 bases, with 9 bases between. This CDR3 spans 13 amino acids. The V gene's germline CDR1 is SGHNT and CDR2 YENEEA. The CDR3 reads CASSLGVRETQYF. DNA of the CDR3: TGTGCCAGCAGCTTGGGGGTCCGAGAGACCCAGTACTTC.

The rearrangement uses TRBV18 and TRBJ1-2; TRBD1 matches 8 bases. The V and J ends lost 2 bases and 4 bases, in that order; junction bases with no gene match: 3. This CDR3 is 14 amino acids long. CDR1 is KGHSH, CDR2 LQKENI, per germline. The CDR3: CASSPGQGFYGYTF. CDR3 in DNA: TGTGCCAGCTCACCAGGACAGGGCTTCTATGGCTACACCTTC. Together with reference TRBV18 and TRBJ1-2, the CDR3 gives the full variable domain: NAGVMQNPRHLVRRRGQEARLRCSPMKGHSHVYWYRQLPEEGLKFMVYLQKENIIDESGMPKERFSAEFPKEGPSILRIQQVVRGDSAAYFCASSPGQGFYGYTFGSGTRLTVV.

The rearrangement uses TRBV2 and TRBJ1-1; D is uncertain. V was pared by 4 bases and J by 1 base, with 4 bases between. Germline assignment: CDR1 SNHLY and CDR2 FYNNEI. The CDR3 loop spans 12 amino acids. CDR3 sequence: CASSATNTEAFF. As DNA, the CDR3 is TGTGCCAGCAGTGCTACGAACACTGAAGCTTTCTTT.

CDR3 in DNA: TGCGCCAGCAGCTTGGGGGGACAAAGAAATGAGCAGTTCTTC. Protein product: CASSLGGQRNEQFF. The chain combines TRBV5-1 with TRBJ2-1, with a tentative D call TRBD1 (6 bases). This CDR3 has 14 residues. The germline CDR1 and CDR2 sequences are SGHRS and YFSETQ. V lost 0 bases and J lost 7, with 11 bases in between. Full variable domain (rest looked up from reference TRBV5-1 and TRBJ2-1): KAGVTQTPRYLIKTRGQQVTLSCSPISGHRSVSWYQQTPGQGLQFLFEYFSETQRNKGNFPGRFSGRQFSNSRSEMNVSTLELGDSALYLCASSLGGQRNEQFFGPGTRLTVL.

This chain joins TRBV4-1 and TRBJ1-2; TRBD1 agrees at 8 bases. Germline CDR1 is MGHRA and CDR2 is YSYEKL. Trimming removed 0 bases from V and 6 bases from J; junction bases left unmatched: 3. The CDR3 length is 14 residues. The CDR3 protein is CASSQDRGRDGYTF. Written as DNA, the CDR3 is TGCGCCAGCAGCCAAGACAGGGGGCGCGATGGCTACACCTTC.

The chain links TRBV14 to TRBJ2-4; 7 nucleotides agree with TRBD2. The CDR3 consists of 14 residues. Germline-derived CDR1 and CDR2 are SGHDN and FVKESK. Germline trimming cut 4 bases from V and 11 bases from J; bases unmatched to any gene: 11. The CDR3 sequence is CASSLGGVRGFQYF. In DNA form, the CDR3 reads TGTGCCAGCAGCCTGGGGGGGGTACGGGGGTTTCAGTACTTC.

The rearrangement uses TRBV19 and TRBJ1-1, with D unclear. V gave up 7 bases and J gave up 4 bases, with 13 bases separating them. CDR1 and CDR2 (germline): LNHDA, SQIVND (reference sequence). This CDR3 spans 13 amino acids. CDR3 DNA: TGTGCCAGTAATTCTATGTCGGGCACTGAAGCTTTCTTT. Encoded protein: CASNSMSGTEAFF.

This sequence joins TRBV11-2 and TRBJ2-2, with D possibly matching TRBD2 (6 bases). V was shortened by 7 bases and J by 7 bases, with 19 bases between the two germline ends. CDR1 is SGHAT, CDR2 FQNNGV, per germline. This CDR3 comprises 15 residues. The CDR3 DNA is TGTGCCAGCACCATCCGGCAGGGAGGTTTCGGGGAGCTGTTTTTT. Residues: CASTIRQGGFGELFF.

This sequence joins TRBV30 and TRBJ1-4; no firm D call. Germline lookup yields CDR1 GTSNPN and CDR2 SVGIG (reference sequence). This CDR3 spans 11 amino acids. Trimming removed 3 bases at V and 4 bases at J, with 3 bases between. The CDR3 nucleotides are TGTGCCTGGAGCCTTAATGAAAAACTGTTTTTT. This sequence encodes CAWSLNEKLFF.

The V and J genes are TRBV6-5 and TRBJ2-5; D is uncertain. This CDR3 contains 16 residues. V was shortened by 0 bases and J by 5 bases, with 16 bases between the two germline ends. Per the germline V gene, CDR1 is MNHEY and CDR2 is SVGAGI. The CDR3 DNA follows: TGTGCCAGCAGTTACTCCCCTGGGGAAGGGCGGGAGACCCAGTACTTC. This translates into CASSYSPGEGRETQYF.

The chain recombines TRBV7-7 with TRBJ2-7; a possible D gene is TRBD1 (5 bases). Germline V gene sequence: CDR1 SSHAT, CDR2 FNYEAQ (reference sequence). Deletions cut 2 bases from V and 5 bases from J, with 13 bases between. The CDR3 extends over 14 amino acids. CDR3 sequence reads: CASSLTQGSHEQYF. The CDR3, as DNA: TGTGCCAGCAGCTTAACGCAGGGATCCCACGAGCAGTACTTC.